This T cell receptor beta chain was documented in a study of cytomegalovirus exposure and HLA in healthy donors. Study-level points and caveats: The study designated 150 to 200 TCR beta chains cytomegalovirus-associated. HLA alleles showed associations with 15,000 to 20,000 TCR beta sequences in a later analysis, at a 0.05 false discovery rate. Exclusion applied to some V segments, including TRBV6-2 and TRBV6-3, as they were indistinguishable.

The CDR3 is 14 residues long. Looked up from germline, CDR1 is LNHDA and CDR2 is SQIVND (reference sequence). The V and J ends lost 6 bases and 2 bases, in that order; junction bases with no gene match: 3. There are a few counts of this clone. Its antigen remains unknown. Both 60 Vbeta primers and 13 Jbeta primers went into the PCR. TCRdb's table, derived via immunoSEQ multiplex PCR, lists solely in-frame clones and lacks some. The repertoire includes 100,000 to 150,000 clones, 65% to 75% of them detected once, and over 5% sits in the top ten. This receptor was obtained from a man aged 35 to 55 in good health and CMV-seropositive. The gene calls are TRBV19 and TRBJ2-2; 7 bases agree with TRBD2. Sequencing used PBMCs. CDR3 amino acids: CASSRGENTGELFF. The CDR3 DNA reads as TGTGCCAGTAGCCGGGGGGAAAACACCGGGGAGCTGTTTTTT.